This TCR beta chain was recorded in a study of response to subunit inactivated influenza vaccine. TCRdb passed the RT-PCR reads through MiXCR, listing each CDR3 protein once. Of approximately 300,000 distinct CDR3 sequences in the sample, 22% were seen once. In its sample, this clonotype was seen many times. This CDR3 has 14 amino acids. V gave up 0 bases and J gave up 13 bases, with 18 bases separating them. The TCR sequence derives from a man between 50 and 75 years old who received an inactivated influenza vaccine. The chain is built from TRBV12-3 or TRBV12-4 and TRBJ1-2, with a possible D match to TRBD1 (6 bases). This sample comprised PBMCs from blood, obtained less than 22 months after vaccination. DNA for the CDR3: TGTGCCAGCAGTTTAGCCGCCGGACAGCGCTGGCTCACCTTC. This codes for CASSLAAGQRWLTF.